This T cell receptor (beta chain) was profiled in a study of blood T cells in healthy people across ages. Each donor was a healthy Caucasian individual from Russia, aged roughly 6 to 95. There are 14 residues in the CDR3. Trimming shortened V by 7 bases and J by 8 bases, and 21 bases separated the two germline ends. Germline V gene lookup returns CDR1 SNHLY and CDR2 FYNNEI. With a J-beta primer mix and a sample-barcoded 5' primer, a second PCR ran roughly 6 to 12 cycles. Unique molecular identifiers of 12 random nucleotides labeled each cDNA. TCRdb ran MiXCR on the 5' RACE reads and lists one entry per CDR3 protein. This table holds about 830,000 distinct CDR3 sequences, 58% found once.

The sequenced sample consisted of blood. V usage is TRBV2 and J usage is TRBJ2-7; tentative D call: TRBD1 (5 bases). The TCR comes from a man aged 25 to 40 in good health. CDR3 DNA: TGTGCCAGCAAGCGCCAGGGTCCCCTGGGCAAGCAGTACTTC. Encoded protein: CASKRQGPLGKQYF. The variable domain in full, completed from reference TRBV2 and TRBJ2-7, reads EPEVTQTPSHQVTQMGQEVILRCVPISNHLYFYWYRQILGQKVEFLVSFYNNEISEKSEIFDDQFSVERPDGSNFTLKIRSTKLEDSAMYFCASKRQGPLGKQYFGPGTRLTVT.